This is a list of T cell receptor beta chains from one sample in a study of T cells after yellow fever vaccination. TCRdb ran MiXCR on the 5' RACE reads and lists one entry per CDR3 protein. This sample carries some 400,000 distinct CDR3 sequences, approximately 5.7% of them seen once, and the ten largest clones take roughly 15%. Specimen: PBMCs, collected 5 days after the yellow fever booster vaccination. Receptors originate from a man aged 25 to 40 who received the YFV17D yellow fever vaccine. Both conserved end residues are part of each CDR3. D genes are given only for firm matches. Where a row states a size, it is once, few, many or the class of an expanded clone; other rows omit it.

CDR3nt	CDR3aa	abundance	d_gene	len	v_gene	j_gene
TGTGCCAGCAGCCGGACTAGACCTCCCACAGATACGCAGTATTTT	CASSRTRPPTDTQYF	-	TRBD2	15	TRBV7-2	TRBJ2-3
TGCAGTGCTACCAGCTGGGGCCCCTCCGAGCAGTACTTC	CSATSWGPSEQYF	-	-	13	TRBV20-1	TRBJ2-7
TGTGCCAGTGCCGACAGGATCGAGCAGTTCTTC	CASADRIEQFF	many	-	11	TRBV19	TRBJ2-1
TGCAGTGCTCCCCCCCCCAGCCGTAGCTCCTACAATGAGCAGTTCTTC	CSAPPPSRSSYNEQFF	-	-	16	TRBV20-1	TRBJ2-1
TGTGCCAGCAGCTTAGCGGGGGGGGGAGATACGCAGTATTTT	CASSLAGGGDTQYF	many	TRBD2	14	TRBV7-2	TRBJ2-3
TGTGCTAGTGGTTTGGTCGTCTCTGAGCAGTTCTTC	CASGLVVSEQFF	few	-	12	TRBV12-5	TRBJ2-1
TGCGCCAGCAGCCAAGTGGGTTCCTCGAATGGCTACACCTTC	CASSQVGSSNGYTF	-	-	14	TRBV4-3	TRBJ1-2
TGCGCCAGCAGCCTACGACTAGCTCCTAATGAGCAGTTCTTC	CASSLRLAPNEQFF	-	TRBD2	14	TRBV5-1	TRBJ2-1
TGTGCCAGCAGTTTGACGGGATTCTTGGGGGAGACCCAGTACTTC	CASSLTGFLGETQYF	-	-	15	TRBV28	TRBJ2-5
TGCGCCAGCAGCCAAGAGCCAGGGGTCTCTGGGGCCAACGTCCTGACTTTC	CASSQEPGVSGANVLTF	many	-	17	TRBV4-3	TRBJ2-6
TGTGCCAGCAGTTTCACCCCGGACCGGAGCGGGGAGCTGTTTTTT	CASSFTPDRSGELFF	many	-	15	TRBV12-3/TRBV12-4	TRBJ2-2
TGTGCCAGTAGTGTCCTTAGCGGGAGCTCCTACAATGAGCAGTTCTTC	CASSVLSGSSYNEQFF	many	TRBD2	16	TRBV19	TRBJ2-1